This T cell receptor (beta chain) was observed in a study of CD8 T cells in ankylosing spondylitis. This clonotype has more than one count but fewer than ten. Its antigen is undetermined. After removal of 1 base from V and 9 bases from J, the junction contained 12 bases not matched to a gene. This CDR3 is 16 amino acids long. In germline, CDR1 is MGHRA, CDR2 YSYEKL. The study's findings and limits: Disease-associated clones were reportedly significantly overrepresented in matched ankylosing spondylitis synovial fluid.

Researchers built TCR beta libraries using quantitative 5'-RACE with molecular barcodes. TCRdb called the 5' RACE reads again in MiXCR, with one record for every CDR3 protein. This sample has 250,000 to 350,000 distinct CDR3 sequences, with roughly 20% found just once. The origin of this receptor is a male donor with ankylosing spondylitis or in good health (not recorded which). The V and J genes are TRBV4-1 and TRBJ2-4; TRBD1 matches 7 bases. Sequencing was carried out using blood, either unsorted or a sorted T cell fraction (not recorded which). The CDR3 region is CASSQGGTVGVGIQYF. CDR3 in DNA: TGCGCCAGCAGCCAAGGAGGGACAGTCGGGGTAGGCATTCAGTACTTC.